One TCR beta chain is described in this entry. The data belong to a study of shared clonotypes between healthy human individuals. Repertoires were generated with immunoSEQ multiplex PCR, while TCRdb's copy carries only in-frame clones and drops some. The table includes roughly 500,000 clones, 79% detected once. Germline CDR1 reads MNHEY; CDR2 reads SVGAGI. The V and J ends lost 6 bases and 1 base respectively, with 11 bases between them. CDR3 length: 14 residues. V usage is TRBV6-5 and J usage is TRBJ2-3; D unresolved. Input material: PBMCs. The sequence was obtained from a woman in her thirties or forties in good health. Some clones in this sample may be carry-over from other donors' samples. The CDR3 DNA sequence: TGTGCCAGCAGGGTAACGGGCGGCACAGATACGCAGTATTTT. This gives the protein CASRVTGGTDTQYF.